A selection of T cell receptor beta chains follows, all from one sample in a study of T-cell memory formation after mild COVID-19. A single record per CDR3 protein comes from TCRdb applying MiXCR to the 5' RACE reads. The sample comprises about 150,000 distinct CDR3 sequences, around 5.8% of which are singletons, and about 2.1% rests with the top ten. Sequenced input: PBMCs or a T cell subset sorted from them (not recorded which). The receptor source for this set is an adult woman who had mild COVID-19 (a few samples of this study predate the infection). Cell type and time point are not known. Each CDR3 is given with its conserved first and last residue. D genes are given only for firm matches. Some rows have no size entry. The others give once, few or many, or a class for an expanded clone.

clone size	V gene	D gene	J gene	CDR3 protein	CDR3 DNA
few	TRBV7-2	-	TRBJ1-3	CASSVDSYNTIYF	TGTGCCAGCAGCGTTGACAGTTATAACACCATATATTTT
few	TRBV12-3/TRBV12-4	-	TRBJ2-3	CASSLSRARRMNTQYF	TGTGCCAGCAGTTTATCCCGTGCTAGGCGGATGAATACGCAGTATTTT
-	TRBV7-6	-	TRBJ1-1	CASSPTQGITEAFF	TGTGCCAGCAGCCCTACACAGGGAATCACTGAAGCTTTCTTT
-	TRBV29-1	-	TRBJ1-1	CSVARHSMNTEAFF	TGCAGCGTCGCCCGACACAGCATGAACACTGAAGCTTTCTTT
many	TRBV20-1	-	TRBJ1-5	CSARVSDQPQHF	TGCAGTGCTAGGGTCTCCGATCAGCCCCAGCATTTT
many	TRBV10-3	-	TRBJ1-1	CAIRDSMNTEAFF	TGTGCCATCAGAGACAGCATGAACACTGAAGCTTTCTTT
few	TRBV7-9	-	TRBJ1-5	CASSLPPGPQHF	TGTGCCAGCAGCTTACCACCAGGGCCCCAGCATTTT
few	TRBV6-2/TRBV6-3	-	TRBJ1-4	CASSKGEKLFF	TGTGCCAGCAGCAAGGGTGAAAAACTGTTTTTT
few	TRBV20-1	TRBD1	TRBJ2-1	CSAHGARTGSGLGQFF	TGCAGTGCTCACGGGGCGCGGACAGGGTCGGGTCTCGGGCAGTTCTTC
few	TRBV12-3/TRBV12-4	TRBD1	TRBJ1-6	CASSLPGQERPLHF	TGTGCCAGCAGTCTCCCGGGACAGGAAAGACCCCTCCACTTT